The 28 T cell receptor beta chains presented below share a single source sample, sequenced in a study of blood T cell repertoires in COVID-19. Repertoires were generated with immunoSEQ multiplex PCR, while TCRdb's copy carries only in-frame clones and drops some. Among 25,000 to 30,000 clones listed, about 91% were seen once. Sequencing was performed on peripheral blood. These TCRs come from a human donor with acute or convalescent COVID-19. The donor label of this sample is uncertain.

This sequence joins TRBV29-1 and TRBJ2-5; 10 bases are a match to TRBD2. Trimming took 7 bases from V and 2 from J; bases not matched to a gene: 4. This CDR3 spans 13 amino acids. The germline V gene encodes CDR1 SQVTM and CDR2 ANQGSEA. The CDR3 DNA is TGCAGCGGGACTAGCGGAGTTCAAGAGACCCAGTACTTC. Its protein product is CSGTSGVQETQYF.

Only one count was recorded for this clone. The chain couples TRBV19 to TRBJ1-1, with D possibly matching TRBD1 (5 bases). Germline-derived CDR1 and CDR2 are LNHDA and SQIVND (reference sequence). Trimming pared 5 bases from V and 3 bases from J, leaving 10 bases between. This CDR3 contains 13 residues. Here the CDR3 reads CASSLVRDTEAFF. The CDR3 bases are TGTGCCAGTAGTCTGGTCAGGGACACTGAAGCTTTCTTT.

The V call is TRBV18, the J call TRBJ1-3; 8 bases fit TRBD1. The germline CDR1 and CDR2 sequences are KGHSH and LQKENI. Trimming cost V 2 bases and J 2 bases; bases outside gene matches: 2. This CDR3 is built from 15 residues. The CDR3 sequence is CASSPTGGTGNTIYF. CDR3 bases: TGTGCCAGCTCACCAACAGGGGGGACTGGAAACACCATATATTTT.

The CDR3 spells CASSYSGRGVYNEQFF. In DNA, the CDR3 is TGTGCCAGCAGTTACTCCGGGAGGGGGGTTTACAATGAGCAGTTCTTC. This chain links TRBV6-2 or TRBV6-3 with TRBJ2-1; 8 nucleotides agree with TRBD2. CDR1 is MNHEY and CDR2 is SVGEGT in the germline V gene. V shed 0 bases and J 4 bases; nucleotides not matched to a gene: 5. This CDR3 comprises 16 residues.

The CDR3 sequence is CASSLGHKNTEAFF. For the CDR3, the DNA is TGTGCCAGCAGTTTGGGACACAAAAACACTGAAGCTTTCTTT. The rearrangement links TRBV27 to TRBJ1-1, with a possible D match to TRBD1 (6 bases). Per germline, CDR1 MNHEY and CDR2 SMNVEV (reference sequence). Trimming cost V 3 bases and J 2 bases, with 10 bases left between them. The CDR3 runs to 14 residues.

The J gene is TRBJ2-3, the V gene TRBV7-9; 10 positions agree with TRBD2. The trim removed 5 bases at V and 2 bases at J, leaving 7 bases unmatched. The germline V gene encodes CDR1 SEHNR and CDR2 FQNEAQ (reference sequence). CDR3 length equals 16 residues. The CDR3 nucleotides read TGTGCCAGCAGCACCGGACTAGCGGCAATCACAGATACGCAGTATTTT. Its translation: CASSTGLAAITDTQYF. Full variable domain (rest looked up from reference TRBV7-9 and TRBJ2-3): DTGVSQNPRHKITKRGQNVTFRCDPISEHNRLYWYRQTLGQGPEFLTYFQNEAQLEKSRLLSDRFSAERPKGSFSTLEIQRTEQGDSAMYLCASSTGLAAITDTQYFGPGTRLTVL.

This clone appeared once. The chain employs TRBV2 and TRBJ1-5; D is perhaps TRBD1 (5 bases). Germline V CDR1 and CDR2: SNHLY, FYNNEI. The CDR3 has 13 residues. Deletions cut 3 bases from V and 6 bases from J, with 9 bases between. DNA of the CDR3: TGTGCCAGCAGTGACTGGGGCGGTCAGCCCCAGCATTTT. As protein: CASSDWGGQPQHF.

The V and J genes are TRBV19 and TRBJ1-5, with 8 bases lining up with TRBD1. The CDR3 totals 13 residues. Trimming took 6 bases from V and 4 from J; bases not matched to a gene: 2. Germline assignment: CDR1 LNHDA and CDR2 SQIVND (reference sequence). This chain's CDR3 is CASRDRENQPQHF. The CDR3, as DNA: TGTGCCAGTAGGGACAGGGAGAATCAGCCCCAGCATTTT.

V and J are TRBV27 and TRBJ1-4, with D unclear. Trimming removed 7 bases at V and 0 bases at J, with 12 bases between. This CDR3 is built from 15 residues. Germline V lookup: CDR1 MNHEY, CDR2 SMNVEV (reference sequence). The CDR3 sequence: CASKGAGATNEKLFF. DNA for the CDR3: TGTGCCAGCAAAGGTGCGGGCGCAACTAATGAAAAACTGTTTTTT. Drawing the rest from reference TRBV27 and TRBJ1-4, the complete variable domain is EAQVTQNPRYLITVTGKKLTVTCSQNMNHEYMSWYRQDPGLGLRQIYYSMNVEVTDKGDVPEGYKVSRKEKRNFPLILESPSPNQTSLYFCASKGAGATNEKLFFGSGTQLSVL.

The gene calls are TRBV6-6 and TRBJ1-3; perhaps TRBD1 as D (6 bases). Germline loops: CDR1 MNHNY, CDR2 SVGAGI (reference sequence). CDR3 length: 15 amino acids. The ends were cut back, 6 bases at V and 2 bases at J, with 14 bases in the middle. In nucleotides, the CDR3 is TGTGCCAGCAGGGAAGGGGGAGGGGCTGGAAACACCATATATTTT. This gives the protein CASREGGGAGNTIYF.

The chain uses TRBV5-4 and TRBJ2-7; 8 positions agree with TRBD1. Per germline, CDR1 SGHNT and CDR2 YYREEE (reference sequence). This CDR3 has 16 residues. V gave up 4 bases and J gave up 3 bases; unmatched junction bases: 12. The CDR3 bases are TGTGCCAGCAGCCCAGGGGGCGTCGACACTCTCTACGAGCAGTACTTC. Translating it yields CASSPGGVDTLYEQYF.

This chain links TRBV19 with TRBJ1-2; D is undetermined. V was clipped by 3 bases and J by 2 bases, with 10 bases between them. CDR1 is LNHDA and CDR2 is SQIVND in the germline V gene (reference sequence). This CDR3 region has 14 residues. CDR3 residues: CASSILGGNYGYTF. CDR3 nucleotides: TGTGCCAGTAGTATCCTGGGCGGGAACTATGGCTACACCTTC.

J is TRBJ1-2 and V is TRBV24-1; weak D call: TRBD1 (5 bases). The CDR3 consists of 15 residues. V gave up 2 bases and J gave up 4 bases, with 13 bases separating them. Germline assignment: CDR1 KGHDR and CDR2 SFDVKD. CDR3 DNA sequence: TGTGCCACCAGTGATTCGGGGGTGGTAGGCTATGGCTACACCTTC. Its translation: CATSDSGVVGYGYTF.

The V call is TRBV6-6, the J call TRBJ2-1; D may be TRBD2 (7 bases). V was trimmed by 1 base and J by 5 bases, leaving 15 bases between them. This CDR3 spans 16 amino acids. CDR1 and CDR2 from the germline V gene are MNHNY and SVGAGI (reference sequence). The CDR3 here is CASSYLGAGAHNEQFF. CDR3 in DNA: TGTGCCAGCAGTTACTTGGGGGCGGGGGCCCACAATGAGCAGTTCTTC.

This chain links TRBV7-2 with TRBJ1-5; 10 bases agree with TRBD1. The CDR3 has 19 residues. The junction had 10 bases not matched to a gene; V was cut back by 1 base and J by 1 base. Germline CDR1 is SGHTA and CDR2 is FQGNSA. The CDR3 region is CASSLGETGGIGSNQPQHF. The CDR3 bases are TGTGCCAGCAGCTTAGGGGAGACAGGGGGCATCGGAAGCAATCAGCCCCAGCATTTT.

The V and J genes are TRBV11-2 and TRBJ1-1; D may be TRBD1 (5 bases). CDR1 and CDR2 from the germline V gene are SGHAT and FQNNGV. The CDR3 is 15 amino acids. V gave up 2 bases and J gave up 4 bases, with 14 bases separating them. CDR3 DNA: TGTGCCAGCAGCTTAAGGAGGGGCTCGGTCACTGAAGCTTTCTTT. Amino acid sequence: CASSLRRGSVTEAFF. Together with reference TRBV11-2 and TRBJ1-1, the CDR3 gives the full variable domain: EAGVAQSPRYKIIEKRQSVAFWCNPISGHATLYWYQQILGQGPKLLIQFQNNGVVDDSQLPKDRFSAERLKGVDSTLKIQPAKLEDSAVYLCASSLRRGSVTEAFFGQGTRLTVV.

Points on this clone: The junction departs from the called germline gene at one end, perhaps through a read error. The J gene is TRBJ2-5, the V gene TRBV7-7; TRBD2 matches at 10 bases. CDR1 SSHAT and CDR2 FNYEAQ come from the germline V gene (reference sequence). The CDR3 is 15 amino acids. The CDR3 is CASSLASGGQETQYF. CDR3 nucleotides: TGTGCTAGCAGCTTGGCTAGCGGGGGCCAAGAGACCCAGTACTTC. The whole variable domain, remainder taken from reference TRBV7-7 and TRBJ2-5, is GAGVSQSPRYKVTKRGQDVTLRCDPISSHATLYWYQQALGQGPEFLTYFNYEAQPDKSGLPSDRFSAERPEGSISTLTIQRTEQRDSAMYRCASSLASGGQETQYFGPGTRLLVL.

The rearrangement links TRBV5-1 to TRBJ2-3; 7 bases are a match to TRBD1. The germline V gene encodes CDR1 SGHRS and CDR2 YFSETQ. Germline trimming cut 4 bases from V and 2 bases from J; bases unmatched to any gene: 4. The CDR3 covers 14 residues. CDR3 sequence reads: CASSRGTDTDTQYF. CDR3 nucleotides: TGCGCCAGCAGCAGAGGGACAGACACAGATACGCAGTATTTT.

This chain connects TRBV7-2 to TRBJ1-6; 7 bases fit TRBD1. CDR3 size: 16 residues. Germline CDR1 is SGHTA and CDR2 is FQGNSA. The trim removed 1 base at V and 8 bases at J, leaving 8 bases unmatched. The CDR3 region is CASSLGAGGRDSPLHF. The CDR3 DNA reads TGTGCCAGCAGCTTAGGGGCAGGGGGTAGGGATTCACCCCTCCACTTT. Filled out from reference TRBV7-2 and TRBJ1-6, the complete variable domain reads GAGVSQSPSNKVTEKGKDVELRCDPISGHTALYWYRQSLGQGLEFLIYFQGNSAPDKSGLPSDRFSAERTGGSVSTLTIQRTQQEDSAVYLCASSLGAGGRDSPLHFGNGTRLTVT.

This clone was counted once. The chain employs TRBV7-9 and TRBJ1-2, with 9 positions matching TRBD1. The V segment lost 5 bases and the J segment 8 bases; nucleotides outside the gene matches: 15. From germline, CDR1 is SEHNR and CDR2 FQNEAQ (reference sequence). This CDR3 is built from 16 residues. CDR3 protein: CASSATPGQGLGGYTF. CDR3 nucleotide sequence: TGTGCCAGCAGCGCGACTCCGGGACAGGGATTGGGAGGCTACACCTTC.

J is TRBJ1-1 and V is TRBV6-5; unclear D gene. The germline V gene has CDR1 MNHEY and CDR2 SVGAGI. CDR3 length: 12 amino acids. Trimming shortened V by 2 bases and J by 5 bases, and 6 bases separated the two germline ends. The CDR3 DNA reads TGTGCCAGCAGTTACCTTTTAACTGAAGCTTTCTTT. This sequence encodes CASSYLLTEAFF.

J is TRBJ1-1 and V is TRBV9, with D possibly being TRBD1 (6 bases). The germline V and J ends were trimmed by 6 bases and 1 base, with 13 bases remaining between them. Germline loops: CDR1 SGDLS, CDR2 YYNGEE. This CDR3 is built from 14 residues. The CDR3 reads CASNTGRGNTEAFF. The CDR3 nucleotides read TGTGCCAGCAACACAGGCAGGGGGAACACTGAAGCTTTCTTT.

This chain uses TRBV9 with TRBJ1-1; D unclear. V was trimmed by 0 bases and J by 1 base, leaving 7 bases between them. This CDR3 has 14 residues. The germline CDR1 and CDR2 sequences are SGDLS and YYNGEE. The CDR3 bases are TGTGCCAGCAGCGTAGGGGCTCCGAACACTGAAGCTTTCTTT. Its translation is CASSVGAPNTEAFF.

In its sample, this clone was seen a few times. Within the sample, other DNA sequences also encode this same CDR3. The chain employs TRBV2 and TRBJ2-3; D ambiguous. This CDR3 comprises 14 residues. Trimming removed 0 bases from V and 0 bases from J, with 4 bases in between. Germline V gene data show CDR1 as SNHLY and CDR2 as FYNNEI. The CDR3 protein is CASSEASSTDTQYF. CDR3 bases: TGTGCCAGCAGTGAAGCGTCGAGCACAGATACGCAGTATTTT. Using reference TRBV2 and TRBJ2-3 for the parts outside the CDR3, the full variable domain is EPEVTQTPSHQVTQMGQEVILRCVPISNHLYFYWYRQILGQKVEFLVSFYNNEISEKSEIFDDQFSVERPDGSNFTLKIRSTKLEDSAMYFCASSEASSTDTQYFGPGTRLTVL.

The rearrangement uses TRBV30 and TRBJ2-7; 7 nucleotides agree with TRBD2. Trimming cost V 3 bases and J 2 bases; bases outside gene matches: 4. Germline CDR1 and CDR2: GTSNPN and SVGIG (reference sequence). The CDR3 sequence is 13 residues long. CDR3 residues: CAWSQRGTYEQYF. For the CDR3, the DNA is TGTGCCTGGAGCCAGCGGGGTACCTACGAGCAGTACTTC.

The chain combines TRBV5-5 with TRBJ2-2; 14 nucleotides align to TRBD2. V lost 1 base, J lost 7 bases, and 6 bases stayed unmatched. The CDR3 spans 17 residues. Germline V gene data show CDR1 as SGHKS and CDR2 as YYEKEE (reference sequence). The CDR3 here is CASSLPGLAGEDGELFF. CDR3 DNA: TGTGCCAGCAGCTTGCCGGGACTAGCGGGAGAAGACGGGGAGCTGTTTTTT.

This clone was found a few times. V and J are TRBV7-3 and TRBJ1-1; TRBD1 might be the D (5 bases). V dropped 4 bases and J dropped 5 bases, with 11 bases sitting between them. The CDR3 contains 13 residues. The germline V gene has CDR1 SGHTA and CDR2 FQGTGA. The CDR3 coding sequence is TGTGCCAGCAGCTCCTTGGGGGGAACTGAAGCTTTCTTT. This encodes CASSSLGGTEAFF.

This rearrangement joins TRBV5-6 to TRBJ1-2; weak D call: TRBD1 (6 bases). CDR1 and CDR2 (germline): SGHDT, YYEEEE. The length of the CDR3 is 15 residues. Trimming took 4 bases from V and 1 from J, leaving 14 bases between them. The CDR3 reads CASSPPTGFNYGYTF. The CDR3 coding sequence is TGTGCCAGCAGCCCCCCGACAGGATTTAACTATGGCTACACCTTC.